The 28 T cell receptor beta chains reported below all come from one sample, sequenced in a study of human T cells and chemical hapten exposure (dated by TCRdb to about 2021). Libraries came from RACE. Instrument on record: NextSeq 500. Clones were called with MiXCR by TCRdb after fastp trimmed the public reads at Q25, and only in-frame beta chains were retained. For every CDR3 protein sequence, its rows merge into one entry that carries the most common genes and DNA. This sample lists some 250,000 distinct CDR3 sequences; around 7.3% were detected once. The top ten constitute 0.9% to 1.5% of the sample. The sample's time point label, in plain terms: pre-sensitization, week 0. The treatment or condition label, read with the paper, signifies: therapeutic diphenylcyclopropenone sensitization with weekly scalp DPC. The sample here was whole blood, taken in connection with sensitization to the hapten diphenylcyclopropenone (DPC). The receptors come from a young man with alopecia areata. Some clones in this sample may be carry-over from other donors' samples.

The table lists this clonotype with a few counts. The chain couples TRBV29-1 to TRBJ1-1, with a tentative D call TRBD1 (5 bases). CDR1 SQVTM and CDR2 ANQGSEA come from the germline V gene. V dropped 6 bases and J dropped 1 base, with 18 bases sitting between them. The CDR3 has 15 residues. This CDR3 reads CSVHNPGLKNTEAFF. The CDR3 nucleotides are TGCAGCGTCCATAATCCGGGACTCAAGAACACTGAAGCTTTCTTT.

Many counts were recorded for this clonotype. The chain links TRBV2 to TRBJ2-2; perhaps TRBD2 as D (5 bases). Trimming removed 3 bases from V and 7 bases from J, with 18 bases in between. The CDR3 is 16 amino acids. In germline, CDR1 is SNHLY, CDR2 FYNNEI. CDR3 in amino acids: CASSDLAGPARGELFF. The CDR3 bases are TGTGCCAGCAGTGATTTGGCGGGCCCAGCGCGCGGGGAGCTGTTTTTT. The full variable domain, its missing parts supplied by reference TRBV2 and TRBJ2-2, is EPEVTQTPSHQVTQMGQEVILRCVPISNHLYFYWYRQILGQKVEFLVSFYNNEISEKSEIFDDQFSVERPDGSNFTLKIRSTKLEDSAMYFCASSDLAGPARGELFFGEGSRLTVL.

The chain combines TRBV7-9 with TRBJ2-2; possibly TRBD1 or TRBD2 for D (5 bases each). Trimming removed 7 bases at V and 5 bases at J, with 11 bases between. This CDR3 has 13 amino acids. The V gene's germline CDR1 is SEHNR and CDR2 FQNEAQ (reference sequence). The CDR3 DNA sequence: TGTGCCAGCACCCCGAGGGGAACCGGGGAGCTGTTTTTT. It codes for CASTPRGTGELFF.

This sequence joins TRBV11-2 and TRBJ2-7, with TRBD2 as a possible D gene (6 bases). Between the trimmed V and J ends, which lost 5 bases and 2 bases, there was a span of 13 bases. The CDR3 consists of 14 residues. Germline V CDR1 and CDR2: SGHAT, FQNNGV. The DNA for the CDR3 is TGTGCCAGCAGCAACTTGGCGGGGCCCTACGAGCAGTACTTC. Translation gives CASSNLAGPYEQYF.

In its sample, this clonotype was seen many times. The chain combines TRBV9 with TRBJ1-2, with a tentative D call TRBD1 (5 bases). Germline CDR1 SGDLS, CDR2 YYNGEE. V lost 0 bases and J 3 bases, leaving 9 bases between the germline ends. This CDR3 has 14 residues. CDR3 coding DNA: TGTGCCAGCAGCGTAGGCCGGACATACTATGGCTACACCTTC. Its translation is CASSVGRTYYGYTF. Full variable domain (missing parts from reference TRBV9 and TRBJ1-2): DSGVTQTPKHLITATGQRVTLRCSPRSGDLSVYWYQQSLDQGLQFLIQYYNGEERAKGNILERFSAQQFPDLHSELNLSSLELGDSALYFCASSVGRTYYGYTFGSGTRLTVV.

This clonotype came up a few times. The V gene is TRBV12-3 or TRBV12-4, the J gene TRBJ2-5; maybe TRBD1 (6 bases). Trimming shortened V by 4 bases and J by 0 bases, and 9 bases separated the two germline ends. This CDR3 region has 14 residues. The CDR3 sequence: CASSSQGYQETQYF. CDR3 bases: TGTGCCAGCAGTTCTCAGGGGTACCAAGAGACCCAGTACTTC.

The genes are TRBV5-1 and TRBJ1-5; 7 bases align to TRBD1. With V trimmed by 5 bases and J by 7 bases, 9 bases remained unmatched. CDR1 SGHRS and CDR2 YFSETQ come from the germline V gene. This CDR3 contains 14 residues. CDR3 amino acids: CASSFDRATQPQHF. The CDR3 nucleotides are TGCGCCAGCAGTTTCGACAGGGCAACCCAGCCCCAGCATTTT. The whole variable domain, remainder taken from reference TRBV5-1 and TRBJ1-5, is KAGVTQTPRYLIKTRGQQVTLSCSPISGHRSVSWYQQTPGQGLQFLFEYFSETQRNKGNFPGRFSGRQFSNSRSEMNVSTLELGDSALYLCASSFDRATQPQHFGDGTRLSIL.

This clonotype was detected ten times or more. J is TRBJ1-5 and V is TRBV2, with D possibly matching TRBD1 (5 bases). Germline CDR1 and CDR2: SNHLY and FYNNEI. V gave up 11 bases and J gave up 3 bases, with 14 bases separating them. The CDR3 extends over 13 amino acids. Here the CDR3 DNA reads TGTGCCCGCGGGGGGGGTAACAATCAGCCCCAGCATTTT. It codes for CARGGGNNQPQHF.

This clonotype turned up a few times. This sequence joins TRBV12-3 or TRBV12-4 and TRBJ1-2, with TRBD1 matching over 9 bases. CDR3 length: 14 residues. Trimming at V came to 1 base and at J to 7 bases, leaving 4 bases not matched to a gene. The CDR3 bases are TGTGCCAGCAGTTTAGTGGGACAGGGCTCTGGCTACACCTTC. Translation: CASSLVGQGSGYTF.

In its sample, this clonotype was seen a few times. V and J are TRBV7-9 and TRBJ1-4; D might be TRBD1 (5 bases). CDR1 SEHNR and CDR2 FQNEAQ come from the germline V gene (reference sequence). Trimming cost V 4 bases and J 5 bases, with 17 bases left between them. The CDR3 contains 16 residues. The CDR3 sequence: CASSSPSTALNEKLFF. In DNA, the CDR3 is TGTGCCAGCAGCTCCCCGTCGACAGCTTTGAATGAAAAACTGTTTTTT. Complete variable domain (other parts from reference TRBV7-9 and TRBJ1-4): DTGVSQNPRHKITKRGQNVTFRCDPISEHNRLYWYRQTLGQGPEFLTYFQNEAQLEKSRLLSDRFSAERPKGSFSTLEIQRTEQGDSAMYLCASSSPSTALNEKLFFGSGTQLSVL.

CDR3 in DNA: TGTGCCAGCAGCGTAGGGACCTCCTCGCTTGGAAACACCATATATTTT. Translated: CASSVGTSSLGNTIYF. The J gene is TRBJ1-3, the V gene TRBV9; D not resolved. Germline CDR1 and CDR2: SGDLS and YYNGEE. CDR3 length equals 16 residues. V gave up 0 bases and J gave up 3 bases, with 13 bases separating them.

There are a few counts of this clonotype. The rearrangement joins TRBV5-6 to TRBJ1-6; the match to TRBD1 covers 8 bases. After removal of 4 bases from V and 7 bases from J, the junction contained 10 bases not matched to a gene. Germline CDR1 and CDR2: SGHDT and YYEEEE. This CDR3 region has 16 residues. CDR3 nucleotide sequence: TGTGCCAGCAGCCTCAGGACAGGGTTAGAGAATTCACCCCTCCACTTT. Translating gives CASSLRTGLENSPLHF.

The chain couples TRBV7-9 to TRBJ2-7; 12 bases agree with TRBD1. Germline V gene lookup returns CDR1 SEHNR and CDR2 FQNEAQ (reference sequence). The CDR3 runs 16 residues. J was trimmed by 3 bases and V by 3 bases; bases with no gene match: 6. CDR3 in amino acids: CASSLGQGATFYEQYV. The DNA for the CDR3 is TGTGCCAGCAGCTTGGGACAGGGGGCTACCTTCTACGAGCAGTACGTC.

This clonotype came up a few times. The V gene is TRBV4-3, the J gene TRBJ2-2, with 10 bases lining up with TRBD1. This CDR3 contains 17 residues. CDR1 is LGHNA, CDR2 YSLEER, per germline. V lost 3 bases, J lost 4 bases, and 8 bases stayed unmatched. The CDR3 DNA sequence: TGCGCCAGCAGCCACCTACCGGGACAGGGGCCCACCGGGGAGCTGTTTTTT. It translates to CASSHLPGQGPTGELFF.

This clonotype was recorded many times. The chain uses TRBV3-1 and TRBJ2-4; possible D gene TRBD1, 6 bases. Germline V gene data show CDR1 as LGHDT and CDR2 as YNNKEL (reference sequence). This CDR3 spans 14 amino acids. The V gene lost 0 bases and the J gene lost 7 bases, with 10 bases spanning the gap. The CDR3 bases are TGTGCCAGCAGCCAAGACTTGCAGGGGAACATTCAGTACTTC. This gives the protein CASSQDLQGNIQYF.

This clonotype was seen many times. The chain recombines TRBV2 with TRBJ2-3; no clear D gene. Germline loops: CDR1 SNHLY, CDR2 FYNNEI. The germline V and J ends were trimmed by 1 base and 6 bases, with 14 bases remaining between them. The CDR3 covers 15 residues. This CDR3 is CASSEVPASGDTQYF. CDR3 coding DNA: TGTGCCAGCAGTGAAGTGCCCGCCAGTGGGGATACGCAGTATTTT.

The rearrangement links TRBV28 to TRBJ1-1; a weak D match, TRBD1 (5 bases). The CDR3 contains 13 residues. The V end lost 5 bases, the J end lost 6 bases, and 13 bases lay between the germline ends. Germline V gives CDR1 MDHEN, CDR2 SYDVKM. The CDR3 loop is CASSTQGDAEAFF. The CDR3 bases are TGTGCCAGCAGTACCCAGGGTGATGCTGAAGCTTTCTTT.

This sequence joins TRBV11-2 and TRBJ1-1, with a tentative D call TRBD1 (6 bases). V lost 11 bases to trimming and J lost 0 bases, with 19 bases between them. Germline V gene lookup returns CDR1 SGHAT and CDR2 FQNNGV. The CDR3 is 15 amino acids. CDR3: CAVRQGLNLNTEAFF. The CDR3 DNA sequence: TGTGCCGTGCGGCAGGGGTTGAATTTGAACACTGAAGCTTTCTTT.

Only a few counts were recorded for this clonotype. The V gene is TRBV6-5, the J gene TRBJ2-2; 9 bases fit TRBD1. Germline V gene sequence: CDR1 MNHEY, CDR2 SVGAGI. The J segment lost 6 bases and the V segment lost 5 bases, leaving 10 bases of the junction unmatched. CDR3 length: 16 amino acids. As DNA, the CDR3 is TGTGCCAGCAGTCCTCCCGGGACAGGGTCCCCCGGGGAGCTGTTTTTT. The encoded protein is CASSPPGTGSPGELFF.

In its sample, this clonotype was seen a few times. The chain employs TRBV12-3 or TRBV12-4 and TRBJ2-7; 8 bases fit TRBD1. The CDR3 covers 14 residues. The V segment lost 5 bases and the J segment 1 base; nucleotides outside the gene matches: 4. The CDR3 loop reads CASSRTGTSYEQYF. The CDR3 DNA reads TGTGCCAGCAGTAGGACAGGGACATCCTACGAGCAGTACTTC.

This clonotype was counted only a few times. The chain links TRBV10-3 to TRBJ2-7; D is uncertain. Deletions cut 3 bases from V and 6 bases from J, with 12 bases between. The CDR3 runs to 13 residues. From germline, CDR1 is ENHRY and CDR2 SYGVKD. CDR3 loop: CAISDRSHVEQYF. CDR3 bases: TGTGCCATCAGTGATAGGTCCCATGTCGAGCAGTACTTC.

The chain joins TRBV15 to TRBJ2-4; D possibly matches TRBD1 or TRBD2 (6 bases each). Trimming removed 8 bases from V and 1 base from J, with 18 bases in between. CDR1 is LNHNV and CDR2 is YYDKDF in the germline V gene (reference sequence). This CDR3 is 16 amino acids long. The CDR3 nucleotides read TGTGCCACCGCTCAAGGGGGGTTAGAGGCCAAAAACATTCAGTACTTC. Translated: CATAQGGLEAKNIQYF. The full variable domain, with the rest looked up from reference TRBV15 and TRBJ2-4, is DAMVIQNPRYQVTQFGKPVTLSCSQTLNHNVMYWYQQKSSQAPKLLFHYYDKDFNNEADTPDNFQSRRPNTSFCFLDIRSPGLGDTAMYLCATAQGGLEAKNIQYFGAGTRLSVL.

In its sample, this clonotype was seen many times. The chain is built from TRBV7-2 and TRBJ2-5; 7 bases fit TRBD1. After removal of 3 bases from V and 1 base from J, the junction contained 2 bases not matched to a gene. Germline V CDR1 and CDR2: SGHTA, FQGNSA. This CDR3 spans 14 amino acids. The CDR3 DNA follows: TGTGCCAGCAGCTTCCGGGACAGCCAAGAGACCCAGTACTTC. It codes for CASSFRDSQETQYF.

There are many counts of this clonotype. This chain links TRBV6-5 with TRBJ1-3, with D unclear. Germline CDR1 reads MNHEY; CDR2 reads SVGAGI. Trimming left V 4 bases short and J 2 bases short, with 3 bases between. This CDR3 comprises 12 residues. The CDR3, as DNA: TGTGCCAGCAGTTCAACTGGAAACACCATATATTTT. Translating gives CASSSTGNTIYF.

This clonotype appeared a few times. The gene calls are TRBV7-3 and TRBJ2-3, with D tentatively TRBD1 (6 bases). Germline V gene sequence: CDR1 SGHTA, CDR2 FQGTGA. Trimming cost V 1 base and J 9 bases, with 17 bases left between them. The CDR3 totals 15 residues. For the CDR3, the DNA is TGTGCCAGCAGCTTAATTCTTGGGGGCAGCTCCACGCAGTATTTT. This gives the protein CASSLILGGSSTQYF.

In this sample, this clonotype turned up a few times. The V and J genes are TRBV29-1 and TRBJ1-1, with D possibly matching TRBD1 (5 bases). V shed 5 bases and J shed 2 bases, with 12 bases lying between them. Germline V gene sequence: CDR1 SQVTM, CDR2 ANQGSEA. The length of the CDR3 is 13 residues. CDR3 nucleotide sequence: TGCAGCGTTTGGACAAGCTTTAACACTGAAGCTTTCTTT. Translation: CSVWTSFNTEAFF.

The V and J genes are TRBV6-2 or TRBV6-3 and TRBJ2-1; 7 bases line up with TRBD1. Looked up from germline, CDR1 is MNHEY and CDR2 is SVGEGT. The V segment lost 4 bases and the J segment 3 bases; nucleotides outside the gene matches: 3. CDR3 length: 14 amino acids. The CDR3 sequence: CASSLGTVYNEQFF. CDR3 in DNA: TGTGCCAGCAGTTTAGGGACAGTCTACAATGAGCAGTTCTTC.

The chain joins TRBV7-2 to TRBJ2-4; possibly TRBD1 for D (5 bases). V was shortened by 4 bases and J by 5 bases, with 24 bases between the two germline ends. Germline CDR1 and CDR2: SGHTA and FQGNSA. The CDR3 totals 18 residues. CDR3 in DNA: TGTGCCAGCAGCTCAGGGATGTACCCGAATCCTTTGGAAAACATTCAGTACTTC. Encoded protein: CASSSGMYPNPLENIQYF.